Shown below are 21 T cell receptor beta chains from a single sample sequenced in a study of blood T cell repertoires in COVID-19. The repertoire was sequenced with immunoSEQ multiplex PCR; TCRdb's copy has only in-frame clones and lacks some. This table holds about 190,000 clones, roughly 78% found once. Specimen: peripheral blood. The receptor source for this set is a woman older than 75 with active or convalescent COVID-19.

The CDR3 sequence is CASSYSPGAGGTIYF. CDR3 sequence (DNA): TGTGCCAGCAGTTACTCTCCTGGGGCAGGAGGGACCATATATTTT. The chain couples TRBV6-5 to TRBJ1-3; TRBD1 is a possible D gene (5 bases). The V end was cut by 0 bases, the J end by 10 bases, with 16 bases between. This CDR3 is 15 amino acids long. CDR1 is MNHEY, CDR2 SVGAGI, per germline.

This clone was seen a handful of times. The chain has TRBV3-1 (or the pseudogene TRBV3-2) and TRBJ1-2, with a weak D call TRBD1 (5 bases). CDR1 and CDR2 from the germline V gene are LGHDT and YNNKEL (reference sequence). V dropped 0 bases and J dropped 8 bases, with 19 bases sitting between them. The CDR3 is made up of 16 amino acids. CDR3 bases: TGTGCCAGCAGCCAAGATCGAACAGGCGCGAGTCCGGGCTACACCTTC. It specifies CASSQDRTGASPGYTF.

In DNA, the CDR3 is TGTGCCAGCAGTGTCGCCGTCTACGGGTCTAACTATGGCTACACCTTC. It encodes CASSVAVYGSNYGYTF. The chain has TRBV6-1 and TRBJ1-2, with unresolved D. CDR3 length: 16 residues. The germline V gene has CDR1 MNHNS and CDR2 SASEGT. V was pared by 4 bases and J by 0 bases, with 15 bases between.

Only a few counts were recorded for this clone. The chain links TRBV28 to TRBJ2-1; 12 nucleotides align to TRBD1. With 2 bases clipped from V and 0 bases from J, the junction kept 11 bases outside the gene matches. The length of the CDR3 is 20 residues. Germline V gene data show CDR1 as MDHEN and CDR2 as SYDVKM. CDR3 in amino acids: CASSLRGTGGYRSSYNEQFF. The CDR3 DNA reads TGTGCCAGCAGTTTACGGGGGACAGGGGGCTACAGGAGCTCCTACAATGAGCAGTTCTTC.

This clone was found once. V is TRBV19 and J is TRBJ2-6, with D perhaps matching TRBD1 (5 bases). Germline V gene data show CDR1 as LNHDA and CDR2 as SQIVND (reference sequence). This CDR3 spans 17 amino acids. Trimming stripped 5 bases from V and 0 bases from J, with 14 bases between. The CDR3 spells CASSAGSLGSGANVLTF. CDR3 nucleotides: TGTGCCAGTAGTGCAGGGTCTCTGGGCTCTGGGGCCAACGTCCTGACTTTC.

This clone was observed a handful of times. The rearrangement joins TRBV6-1 to TRBJ1-3; 12 bases match TRBD1. J gave up 3 bases and V 4 bases, and 10 bases lay outside the gene matches. The CDR3 length is 18 residues. Germline values: CDR1 MNHNS, CDR2 SASEGT. CDR3 region: CASSVFRDRGLGGNTIYF. Written as DNA, the CDR3 is TGTGCCAGCAGTGTGTTCCGGGACAGGGGGCTTGGTGGAAACACCATATATTTT.

The CDR3 is CASSPDRGLGEQYF. In DNA form, the CDR3 reads TGTGCCAGCTCGCCCGACAGGGGGCTGGGCGAGCAGTACTTC. The rearrangement joins TRBV18 to TRBJ2-7; 10 positions match TRBD1. CDR1 is KGHSH and CDR2 is LQKENI in the germline V gene. Losses at the gene ends were 6 bases for V and 6 bases for J; bases not matched to a gene: 8. The CDR3 is made up of 14 amino acids.

This clone was found once. The chain couples TRBV3-1 (or the pseudogene TRBV3-2) to TRBJ2-1, with D possibly TRBD2 on 7 matching bases. This CDR3 is built from 15 residues. In germline, CDR1 is LGHDT, CDR2 YNNKEL (reference sequence). Trimming left V 2 bases short and J 4 bases short, with 12 bases between. CDR3 sequence: CASSQIGGAYNEQFF. CDR3 in DNA: TGTGCCAGCAGCCAAATTGGGGGGGCATACAATGAGCAGTTCTTC.

The chain links TRBV4-1 to TRBJ1-2, with D unclear. Germline V gene sequence: CDR1 MGHRA, CDR2 YSYEKL. Trimming pared 1 base from V and 0 bases from J, leaving 6 bases between. The CDR3 runs 14 residues. The CDR3 loop is CASSQVQSNYGYTF. CDR3 in DNA: TGCGCCAGCAGCCAAGTCCAGTCTAACTATGGCTACACCTTC.

This chain uses TRBV6-5 with TRBJ1-6; D gene uncertain. The CDR3 spans 13 residues. Deletions cut 8 bases from V and 9 bases from J, with 14 bases between. The germline CDR1 and CDR2 sequences are MNHEY and SVGAGI. CDR3 bases: TGTGCCAGCGCCGCAGGAACCGTTTCACCCCTCCACTTT. It codes for CASAAGTVSPLHF.

The chain is built from TRBV11-2 and TRBJ2-4; the D is unclear. V was pared by 3 bases and J by 0 bases, with 21 bases between. The germline CDR1 and CDR2 sequences are SGHAT and FQNNGV. This CDR3 has 19 amino acids. CDR3 residues: CASSFSAASYGKAKNIQYF. CDR3 DNA: TGTGCCAGCAGCTTTTCGGCTGCTAGTTACGGCAAAGCCAAAAACATTCAGTACTTC.

The rearrangement links TRBV6-6 to TRBJ2-1, with no clear D. Trimming removed 6 bases at V and 3 bases at J, with 12 bases between. The CDR3 has 14 residues. The germline gives CDR1 MNHNY, CDR2 SVGAGI (reference sequence). The CDR3 nucleotides read TGTGCCAGCAGCCTGAGAGGAGTCTACAATGAGCAGTTCTTC. It encodes CASSLRGVYNEQFF.

The rearrangement joins TRBV7-8 to TRBJ1-5; possible D gene TRBD1, 5 bases. Germline V gene sequence: CDR1 SGHVS, CDR2 FQNEAQ. This CDR3 is 20 amino acids long. V lost 2 bases to trimming and J lost 5 bases, with 28 bases between them. The CDR3 DNA follows: TGTGCCAGCAGCTTACGGTTGGGCGTGGCGGGGCGCCGGGATTATCAGCCCCAGCATTTT. Translated, it gives CASSLRLGVAGRRDYQPQHF.

V and J are TRBV2 and TRBJ2-2; the D is unclear. Germline loops: CDR1 SNHLY, CDR2 FYNNEI. V lost 7 bases, J lost 0 bases, and 15 bases lay in between. The CDR3 spans 16 residues. The CDR3 DNA reads TGTGCCAGCACGCCGGAACGGGTTTCGAACACCGGGGAGCTGTTTTTT. This codes for CASTPERVSNTGELFF.

J is TRBJ1-2 and V is TRBV3-1 (or the pseudogene TRBV3-2); D is ambiguous. The CDR3 length is 13 residues. With 4 bases removed from V and 7 bases from J, the gap between germline ends came to 13 bases. The V gene's germline CDR1 is LGHDT and CDR2 YNNKEL (reference sequence). The CDR3 sequence: CASSPLGGVGYTF. CDR3 bases: TGTGCCAGCAGCCCACTAGGTGGGGTTGGCTACACCTTC.

This clone has only one observation. DNA for the CDR3: TGTGCCAGCAGCTTAGTAGCCGATGAGCAGTTCTTC. Protein: CASSLVADEQFF. The V and J genes are TRBV11-3 and TRBJ2-1; D not certain. The CDR3 has 12 amino acids. V shed 1 base and J shed 8 bases, with 6 bases lying between them. CDR1 and CDR2 from the germline V gene are SGHNT and YENEEA.

The CDR3 region is CASSQTRTGPYGYTF. The CDR3 DNA sequence: TGTGCCAGCAGCCAAACTCGGACAGGGCCGTATGGCTACACCTTC. This chain connects TRBV14 to TRBJ1-2, with 8 nucleotides matching TRBD1. V was clipped by 2 bases and J by 5 bases; unmatched bases: 7. Germline CDR1 is SGHDN and CDR2 is FVKESK. The CDR3 spans 15 residues.

This chain joins TRBV6-5 and TRBJ2-5, with D perhaps TRBD1 (5 bases). The CDR3 loop spans 13 amino acids. The germline gives CDR1 MNHEY, CDR2 SVGAGI. With 8 bases removed from V and 4 bases from J, the gap between germline ends came to 14 bases. CDR3 nucleotides: TGTGCCAGCCAAAGGACAATGGGAGAGACCCAGTACTTC. Encoded protein: CASQRTMGETQYF.

This clone has just one count. The CDR3 coding sequence is TGCGCCAGCAGCTTGGACAACCCCTATAATTCACCCCTCCACTTT. It translates to CASSLDNPYNSPLHF. V usage is TRBV5-1 and J usage is TRBJ1-6; D is unresolved. The CDR3 is 15 residues long. With 0 bases removed from V and 2 bases from J, the gap between germline ends came to 6 bases. Looked up from germline, CDR1 is SGHRS and CDR2 is YFSETQ.

This chain uses TRBV6-5 with TRBJ2-7; 10 bases line up with TRBD2. V shed 0 bases, J shed 0 bases, and the junction held 2 bases outside the gene matches. Per germline, CDR1 MNHEY and CDR2 SVGAGI. The CDR3 extends over 16 amino acids. The CDR3 sequence: CASSYSASGGSYEQYF. The CDR3 DNA reads TGTGCCAGCAGTTACTCTGCTAGCGGGGGCTCCTACGAGCAGTACTTC.

The genes are TRBV9 and TRBJ1-2, with a possible D match to TRBD1 (5 bases). Germline-derived CDR1 and CDR2 are SGDLS and YYNGEE. The CDR3 sequence is 14 residues long. V was trimmed by 0 bases and J by 5 bases, leaving 11 bases between them. CDR3 in amino acids: CASSVGVGGYGYTF. In DNA, the CDR3 is TGTGCCAGCAGCGTAGGGGTCGGGGGATATGGCTACACCTTC.